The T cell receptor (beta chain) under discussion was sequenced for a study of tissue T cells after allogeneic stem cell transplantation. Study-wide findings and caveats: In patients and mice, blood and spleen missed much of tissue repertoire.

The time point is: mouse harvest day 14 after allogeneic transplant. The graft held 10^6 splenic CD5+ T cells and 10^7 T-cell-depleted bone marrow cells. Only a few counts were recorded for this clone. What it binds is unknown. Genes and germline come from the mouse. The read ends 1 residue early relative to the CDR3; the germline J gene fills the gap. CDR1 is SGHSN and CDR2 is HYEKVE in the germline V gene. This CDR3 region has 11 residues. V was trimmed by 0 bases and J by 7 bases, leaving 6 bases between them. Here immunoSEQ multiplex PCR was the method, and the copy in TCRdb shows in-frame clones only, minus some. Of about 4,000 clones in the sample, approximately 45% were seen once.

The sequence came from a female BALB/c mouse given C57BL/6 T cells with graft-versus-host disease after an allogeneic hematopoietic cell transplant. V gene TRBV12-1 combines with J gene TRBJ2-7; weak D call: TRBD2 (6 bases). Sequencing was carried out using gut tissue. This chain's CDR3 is CASSLLGEQYF. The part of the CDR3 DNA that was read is TGTGCCAGCTCTCTCCTGGGGGAACAGTAC.